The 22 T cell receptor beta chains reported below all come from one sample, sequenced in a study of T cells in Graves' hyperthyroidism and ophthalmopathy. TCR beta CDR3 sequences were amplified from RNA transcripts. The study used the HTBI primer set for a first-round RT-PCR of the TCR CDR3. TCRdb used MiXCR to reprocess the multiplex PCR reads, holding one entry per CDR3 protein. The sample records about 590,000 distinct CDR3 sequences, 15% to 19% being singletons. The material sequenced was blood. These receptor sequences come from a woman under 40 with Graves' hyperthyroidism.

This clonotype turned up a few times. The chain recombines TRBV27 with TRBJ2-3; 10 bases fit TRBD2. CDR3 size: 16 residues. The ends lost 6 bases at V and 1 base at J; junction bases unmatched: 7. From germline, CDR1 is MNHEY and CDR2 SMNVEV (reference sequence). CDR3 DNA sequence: TGTGCCAGCAGAACTCCCGGGACTAGCGGCACAGATACGCAGTATTTT. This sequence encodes CASRTPGTSGTDTQYF.

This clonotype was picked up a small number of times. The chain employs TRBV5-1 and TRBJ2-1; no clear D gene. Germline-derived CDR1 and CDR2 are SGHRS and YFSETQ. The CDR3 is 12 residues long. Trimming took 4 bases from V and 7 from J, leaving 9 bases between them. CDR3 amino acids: CASSTLRNEQFF. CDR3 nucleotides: TGCGCCAGCAGCACTCTGAGGAATGAGCAGTTCTTC.

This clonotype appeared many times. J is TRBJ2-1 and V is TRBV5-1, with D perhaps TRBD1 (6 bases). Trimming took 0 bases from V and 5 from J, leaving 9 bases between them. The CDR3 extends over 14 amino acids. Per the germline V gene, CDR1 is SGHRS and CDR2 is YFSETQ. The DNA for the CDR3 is TGCGCCAGCAGCTTGGGACAGGCCCACAATGAGCAGTTCTTC. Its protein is CASSLGQAHNEQFF.

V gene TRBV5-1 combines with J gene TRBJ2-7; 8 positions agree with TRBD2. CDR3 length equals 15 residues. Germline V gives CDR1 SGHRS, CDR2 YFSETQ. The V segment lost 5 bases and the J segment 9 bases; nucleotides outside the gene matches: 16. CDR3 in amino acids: CASSLLPGLEGPQYF. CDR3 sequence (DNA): TGCGCCAGCAGTTTACTACCGGGACTAGAAGGTCCGCAGTACTTC. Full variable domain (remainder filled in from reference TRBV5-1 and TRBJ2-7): KAGVTQTPRYLIKTRGQQVTLSCSPISGHRSVSWYQQTPGQGLQFLFEYFSETQRNKGNFPGRFSGRQFSNSRSEMNVSTLELGDSALYLCASSLLPGLEGPQYFGPGTRLTVT.

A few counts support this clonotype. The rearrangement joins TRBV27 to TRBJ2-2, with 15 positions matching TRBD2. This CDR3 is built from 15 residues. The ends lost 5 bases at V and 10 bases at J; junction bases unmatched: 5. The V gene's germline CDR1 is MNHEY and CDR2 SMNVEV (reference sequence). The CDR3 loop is CASSGGLAGGEELFF. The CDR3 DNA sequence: TGTGCCAGCAGTGGGGGACTAGCGGGAGGAGAGGAGCTGTTTTTT.

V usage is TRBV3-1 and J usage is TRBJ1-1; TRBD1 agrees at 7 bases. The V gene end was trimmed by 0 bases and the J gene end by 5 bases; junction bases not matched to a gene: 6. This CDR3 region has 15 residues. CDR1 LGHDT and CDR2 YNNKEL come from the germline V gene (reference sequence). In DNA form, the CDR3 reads TGTGCCAGCAGCCAAGAGGACAGGTCGGGGACTGAAGCTTTCTTT. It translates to CASSQEDRSGTEAFF. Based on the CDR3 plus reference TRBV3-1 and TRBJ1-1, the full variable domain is DTAVSQTPKYLVTQMGNDKSIKCEQNLGHDTMYWYKQDSKKFLKIMFSYNNKELIINETVPNRFSPKSPDKAHLNLHINSLELGDSAVYFCASSQEDRSGTEAFFGQGTRLTVV.

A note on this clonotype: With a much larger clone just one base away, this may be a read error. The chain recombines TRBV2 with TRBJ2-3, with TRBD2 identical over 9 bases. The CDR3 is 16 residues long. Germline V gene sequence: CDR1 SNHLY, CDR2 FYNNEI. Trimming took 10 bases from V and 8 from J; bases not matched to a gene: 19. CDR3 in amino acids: CAKGGSSGTGSGTQYF. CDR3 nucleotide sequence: TGTGCCAAAGGAGGGTCTAGCGGGACCGGCTCAGGTACGCAGTATTTT.

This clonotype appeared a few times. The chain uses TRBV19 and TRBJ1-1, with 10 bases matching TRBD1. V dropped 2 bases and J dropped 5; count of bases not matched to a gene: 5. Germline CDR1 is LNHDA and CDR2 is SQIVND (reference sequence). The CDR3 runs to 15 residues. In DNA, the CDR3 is TGTGCCAGTAGTATACCGGGACAGGGGTGGACTGAAGCTTTCTTT. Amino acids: CASSIPGQGWTEAFF.

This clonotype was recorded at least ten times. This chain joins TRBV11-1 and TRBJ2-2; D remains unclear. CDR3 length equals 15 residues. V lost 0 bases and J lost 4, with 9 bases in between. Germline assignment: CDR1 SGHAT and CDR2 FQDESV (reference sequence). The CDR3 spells CASSLALSATGELFF. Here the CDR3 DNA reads TGTGCCAGCAGCTTAGCGTTGTCAGCCACCGGGGAGCTGTTTTTT. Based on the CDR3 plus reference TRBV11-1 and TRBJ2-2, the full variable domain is EAEVAQSPRYKITEKSQAVAFWCDPISGHATLYWYRQILGQGPELLVQFQDESVVDDSQLPKDRFSAERLKGVDSTLKIQPAELGDSAMYLCASSLALSATGELFFGEGSRLTVL.

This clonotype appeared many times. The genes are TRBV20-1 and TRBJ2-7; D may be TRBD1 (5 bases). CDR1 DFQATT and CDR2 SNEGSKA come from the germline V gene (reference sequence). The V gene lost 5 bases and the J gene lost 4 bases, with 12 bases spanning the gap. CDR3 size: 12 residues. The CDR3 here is CSAHTGRYEQYF. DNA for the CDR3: TGCAGTGCTCATACAGGACGGTACGAGCAGTACTTC.

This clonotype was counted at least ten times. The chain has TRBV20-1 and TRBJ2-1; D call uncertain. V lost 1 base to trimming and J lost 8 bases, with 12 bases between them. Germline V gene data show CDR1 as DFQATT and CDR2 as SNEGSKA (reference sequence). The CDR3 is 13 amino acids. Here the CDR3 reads CSARVSWLYEQFF. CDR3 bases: TGCAGTGCTAGAGTGTCTTGGCTTTATGAGCAGTTCTTC.

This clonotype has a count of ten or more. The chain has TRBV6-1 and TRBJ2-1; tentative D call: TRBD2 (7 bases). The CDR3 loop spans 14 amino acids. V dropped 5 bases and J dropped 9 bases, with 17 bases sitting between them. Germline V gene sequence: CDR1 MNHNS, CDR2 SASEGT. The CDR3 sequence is CASSRTGGGGEQFF. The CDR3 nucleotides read TGTGCCAGCAGTCGAACGGGGGGCGGGGGTGAGCAGTTCTTC.

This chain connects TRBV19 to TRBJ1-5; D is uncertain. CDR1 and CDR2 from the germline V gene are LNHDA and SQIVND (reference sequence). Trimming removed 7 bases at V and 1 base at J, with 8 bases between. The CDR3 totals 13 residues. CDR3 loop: CASKTASNQPQHF. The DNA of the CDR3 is TGTGCCAGTAAAACAGCAAGCAATCAGCCCCAGCATTTT.

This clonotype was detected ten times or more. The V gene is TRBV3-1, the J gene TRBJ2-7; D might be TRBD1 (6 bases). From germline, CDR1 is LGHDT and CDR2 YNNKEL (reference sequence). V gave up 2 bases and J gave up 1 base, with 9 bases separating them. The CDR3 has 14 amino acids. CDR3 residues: CASSQPGHSYEQYF. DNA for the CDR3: TGTGCCAGCAGCCAACCGGGACATTCCTACGAGCAGTACTTC.

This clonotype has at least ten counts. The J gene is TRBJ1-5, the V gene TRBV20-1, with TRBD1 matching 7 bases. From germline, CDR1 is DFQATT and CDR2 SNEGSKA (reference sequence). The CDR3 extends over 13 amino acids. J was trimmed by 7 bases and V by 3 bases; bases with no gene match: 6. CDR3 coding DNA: TGCAGTGCTAGGACAGGGAGGGGACAGCCCCAGCATTTT. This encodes CSARTGRGQPQHF.

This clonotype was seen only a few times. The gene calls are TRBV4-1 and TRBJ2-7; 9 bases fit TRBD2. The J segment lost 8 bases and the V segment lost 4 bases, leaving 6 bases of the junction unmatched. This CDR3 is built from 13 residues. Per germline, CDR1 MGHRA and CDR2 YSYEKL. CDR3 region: CASSPLAGEKQYF. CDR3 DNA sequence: TGCGCCAGCAGCCCGTTAGCGGGAGAAAAGCAGTACTTC.

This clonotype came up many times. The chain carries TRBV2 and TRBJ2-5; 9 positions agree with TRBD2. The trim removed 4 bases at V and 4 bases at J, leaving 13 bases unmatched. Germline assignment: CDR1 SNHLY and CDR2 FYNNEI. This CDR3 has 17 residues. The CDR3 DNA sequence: TGTGCCAGCAGTGCCCTCAGAGCGGGAGGTACAAGAGAGACCCAGTACTTC. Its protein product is CASSALRAGGTRETQYF.

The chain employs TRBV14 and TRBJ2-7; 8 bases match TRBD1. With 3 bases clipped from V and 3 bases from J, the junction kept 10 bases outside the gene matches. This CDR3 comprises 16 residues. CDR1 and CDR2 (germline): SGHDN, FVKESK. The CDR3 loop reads CASSHPGQGPIYEQYF. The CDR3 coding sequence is TGTGCCAGCAGCCACCCTGGACAGGGCCCCATCTACGAGCAGTACTTC.

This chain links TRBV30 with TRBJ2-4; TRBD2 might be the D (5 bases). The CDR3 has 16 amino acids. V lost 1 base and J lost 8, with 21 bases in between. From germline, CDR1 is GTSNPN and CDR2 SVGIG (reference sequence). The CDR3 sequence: CAWSGGTSGSIDIQYF. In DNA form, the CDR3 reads TGTGCCTGGAGTGGAGGAACTAGTGGGAGTATAGACATTCAGTACTTC.

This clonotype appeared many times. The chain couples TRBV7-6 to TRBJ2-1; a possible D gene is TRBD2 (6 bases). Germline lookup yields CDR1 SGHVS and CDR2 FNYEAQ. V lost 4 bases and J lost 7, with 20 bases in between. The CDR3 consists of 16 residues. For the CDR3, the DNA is TGTGCCAGCAGCTCCCCCCGAGTAGCGGTGGGGAATGAGCAGTTCTTC. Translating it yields CASSSPRVAVGNEQFF.

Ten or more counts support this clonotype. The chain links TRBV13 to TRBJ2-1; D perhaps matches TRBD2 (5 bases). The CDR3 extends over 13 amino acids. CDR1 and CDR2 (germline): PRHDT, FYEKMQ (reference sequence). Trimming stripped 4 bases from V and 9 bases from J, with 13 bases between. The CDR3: CASSSDSLGEQFF. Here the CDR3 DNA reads TGTGCCAGCAGCTCGGACTCCCTCGGTGAGCAGTTCTTC.

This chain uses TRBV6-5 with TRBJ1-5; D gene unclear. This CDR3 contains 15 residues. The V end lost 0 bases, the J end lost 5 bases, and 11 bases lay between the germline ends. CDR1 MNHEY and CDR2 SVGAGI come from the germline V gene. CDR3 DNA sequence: TGTGCCAGCAGTTACTCTGGAGGGAATGATCAGCCCCAGCATTTT. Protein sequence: CASSYSGGNDQPQHF.